This T cell receptor (beta chain) was sequenced in a study of T-cell memory formation after mild COVID-19. TCRdb processed the 5' RACE reads anew with MiXCR; each CDR3 protein has one entry. The table has more than 300,000 distinct CDR3 sequences, 14% seen once. CDR3 length: 15 residues. Germline V gene lookup returns CDR1 MGHRA and CDR2 YSYEKL. V lost 10 bases to trimming and J lost 7 bases; unmatched junction nucleotides: 13. At least ten counts were recorded for this clonotype. This sequence was found in a man younger than 30 who had mild COVID-19 (a few samples of this study predate the infection). Cell type and time point are not known. This chain uses TRBV4-1 with TRBJ1-6, with 7 positions matching TRBD1. Sequences were obtained from PBMCs or a T cell subset sorted from them (not recorded which). This chain's CDR3 is CATRQGGGINSPLHF. DNA for the CDR3: TGCGCCACCCGACAGGGAGGGGGGATAAATTCACCCCTCCACTTT.